This TCR beta chain was recorded in a study of blood T cell repertoires in COVID-19. Overall study: In each case, the material was cDNA or gDNA derived from T cells, B-cell-depleted T cells, or PBMCs.

Libraries were prepared by immunoSEQ multiplex PCR; TCRdb keeps only in-frame clonotypes and omits some of them. The table lists 78,000 or so clones, approximately 83% of them singletons, with 8.5% to 10% in the top ten. The CDR3 loop spans 15 amino acids. CDR1 is MDHEN and CDR2 is SYDVKM in the germline V gene. The ends were cut back, 2 bases at V and 4 bases at J, with 9 bases in the middle. The gene calls are TRBV28 and TRBJ2-6; D might be TRBD2 (6 bases). The receptor's source is a human donor in a cohort sampled during active COVID-19. Sample: peripheral blood. The CDR3: CASSLGTSGANVLTF. The CDR3 coding sequence is TGTGCCAGCAGTTTAGGGACTTCCGGGGCCAACGTCCTGACTTTC.